The T cell receptor beta chain described here comes from a study of cytomegalovirus exposure and HLA in healthy donors. As concerns this clone: The antigen remains undetermined.

Study results and limitations: When a later analysis was performed, an Asian-associated ancestry cluster reportedly had fewer N-insertions than the approximately 690-donor mean. About 87% or about 30% of the time was how often most TCR beta V segments were productive, according to an earlier analysis.

PCR used 60 Vbeta primers and 13 Jbeta primers. TCRdb's copy holds only in-frame clones and misses some; the assay was immunoSEQ multiplex PCR. The sample shows 65,000 or so clones, 60% to 80% of them seen only once. The sample was PBMCs. The source is a girl between 5 and 17 years old in good health and CMV-seropositive.

CDR3 amino acids: CATSREQGLETQYF. The DNA of the CDR3 is TGTGCCACCAGCAGAGAACAGGGTCTAGAGACCCAGTACTTC. The chain carries TRBV15 and TRBJ2-5; the D gene is possibly TRBD1 (6 bases). V was pared by 0 bases and J by 4 bases, with 9 bases between. The CDR3 is made up of 14 amino acids. Germline assignment: CDR1 LNHNV and CDR2 YYDKDF (reference sequence).